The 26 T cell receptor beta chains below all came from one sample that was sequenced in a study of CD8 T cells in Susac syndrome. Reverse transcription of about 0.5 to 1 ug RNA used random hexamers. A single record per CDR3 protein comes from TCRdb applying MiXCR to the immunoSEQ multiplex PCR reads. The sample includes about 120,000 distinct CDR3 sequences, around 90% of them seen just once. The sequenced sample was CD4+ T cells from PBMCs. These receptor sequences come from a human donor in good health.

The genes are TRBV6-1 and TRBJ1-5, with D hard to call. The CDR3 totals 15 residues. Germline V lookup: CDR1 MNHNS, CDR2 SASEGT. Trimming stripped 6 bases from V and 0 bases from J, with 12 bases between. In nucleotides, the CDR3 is TGTGCCAGCAGACTCCACAAGGGTAGCAATCAGCCCCAGCATTTT. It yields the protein CASRLHKGSNQPQHF.

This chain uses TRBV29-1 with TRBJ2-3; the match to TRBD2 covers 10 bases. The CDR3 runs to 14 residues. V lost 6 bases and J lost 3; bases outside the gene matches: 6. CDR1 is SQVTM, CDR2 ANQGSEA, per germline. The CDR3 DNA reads TGCAGCGTCTATAGGACTAGCGGAACAGATACGCAGTATTTT. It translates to CSVYRTSGTDTQYF.

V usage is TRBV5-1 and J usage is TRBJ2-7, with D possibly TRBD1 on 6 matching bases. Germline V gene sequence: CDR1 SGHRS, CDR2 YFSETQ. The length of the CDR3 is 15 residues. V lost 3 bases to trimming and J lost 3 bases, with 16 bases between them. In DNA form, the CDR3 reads TGCGCCAGCAGCTCTACAATGGACAGCCTCTACGAGCAGTACTTC. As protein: CASSSTMDSLYEQYF.

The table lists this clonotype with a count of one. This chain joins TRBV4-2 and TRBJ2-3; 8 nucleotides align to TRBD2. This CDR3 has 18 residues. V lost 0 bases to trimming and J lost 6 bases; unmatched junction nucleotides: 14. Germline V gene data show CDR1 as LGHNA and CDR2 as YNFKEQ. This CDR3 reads CASSQDPAGTRGMDTQYF. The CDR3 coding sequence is TGTGCCAGCAGCCAAGATCCGGCCGGGACTAGGGGTATGGATACGCAGTATTTT.

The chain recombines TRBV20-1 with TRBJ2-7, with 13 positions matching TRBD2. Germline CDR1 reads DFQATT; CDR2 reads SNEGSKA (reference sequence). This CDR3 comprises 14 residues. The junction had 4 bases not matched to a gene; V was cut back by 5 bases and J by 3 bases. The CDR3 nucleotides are TGCAGTGCTCCCGGGACTAGCGGGAACTACGAGCAGTACTTC. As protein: CSAPGTSGNYEQYF.

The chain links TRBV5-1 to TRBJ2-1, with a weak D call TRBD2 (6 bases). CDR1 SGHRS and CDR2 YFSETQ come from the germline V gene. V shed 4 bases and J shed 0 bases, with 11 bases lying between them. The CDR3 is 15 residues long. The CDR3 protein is CASSVTGSSYNEQFF. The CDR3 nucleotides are TGCGCCAGCAGCGTTACCGGGAGCTCCTACAATGAGCAGTTCTTC.

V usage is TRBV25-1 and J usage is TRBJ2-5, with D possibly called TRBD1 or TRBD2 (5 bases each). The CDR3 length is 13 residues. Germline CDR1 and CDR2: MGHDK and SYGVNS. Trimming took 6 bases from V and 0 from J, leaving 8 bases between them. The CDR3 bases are TGTGCCAGCAGCGGGGCGAACCAAGAGACCCAGTACTTC. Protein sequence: CASSGANQETQYF.

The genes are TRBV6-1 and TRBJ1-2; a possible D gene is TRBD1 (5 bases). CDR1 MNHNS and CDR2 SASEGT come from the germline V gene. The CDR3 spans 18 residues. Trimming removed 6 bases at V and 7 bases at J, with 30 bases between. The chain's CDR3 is CASRRHINTGTAGPGYTF. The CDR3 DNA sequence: TGTGCCAGCAGGCGGCATATCAACACCGGGACCGCTGGGCCTGGCTACACCTTC.

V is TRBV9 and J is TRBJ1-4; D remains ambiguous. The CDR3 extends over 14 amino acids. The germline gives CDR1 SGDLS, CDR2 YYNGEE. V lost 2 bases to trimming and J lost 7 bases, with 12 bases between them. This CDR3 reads CASSVERRSEKLFF. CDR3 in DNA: TGTGCCAGCAGCGTCGAACGTAGGAGTGAAAAACTGTTTTTT.

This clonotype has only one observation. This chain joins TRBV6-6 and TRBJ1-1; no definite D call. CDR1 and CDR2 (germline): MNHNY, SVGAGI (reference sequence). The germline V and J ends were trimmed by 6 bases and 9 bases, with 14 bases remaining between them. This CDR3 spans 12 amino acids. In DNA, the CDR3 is TGTGCCAGCAGACCCCACCAGTACAAAGCTTTCTTT. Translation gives CASRPHQYKAFF.

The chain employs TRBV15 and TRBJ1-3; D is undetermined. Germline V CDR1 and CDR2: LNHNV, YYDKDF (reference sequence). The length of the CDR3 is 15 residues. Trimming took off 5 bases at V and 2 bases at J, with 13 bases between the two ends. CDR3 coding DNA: TGTGCCACCAGCGGTAGGGTGGGGACTGGAAACACCATATATTTT. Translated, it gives CATSGRVGTGNTIYF.

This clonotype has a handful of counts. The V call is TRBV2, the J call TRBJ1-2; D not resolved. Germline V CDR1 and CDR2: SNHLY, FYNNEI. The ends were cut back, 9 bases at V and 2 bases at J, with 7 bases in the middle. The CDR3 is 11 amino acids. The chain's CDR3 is CASLGNYGYTF. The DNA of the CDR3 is TGTGCCAGTCTGGGGAACTATGGCTACACCTTC.

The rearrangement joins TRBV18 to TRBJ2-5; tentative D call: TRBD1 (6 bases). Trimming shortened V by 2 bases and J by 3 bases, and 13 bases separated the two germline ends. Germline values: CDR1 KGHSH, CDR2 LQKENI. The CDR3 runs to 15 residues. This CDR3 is CASSPYTGLEETQYF. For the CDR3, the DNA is TGTGCCAGCTCACCATACACAGGGTTGGAAGAGACCCAGTACTTC.

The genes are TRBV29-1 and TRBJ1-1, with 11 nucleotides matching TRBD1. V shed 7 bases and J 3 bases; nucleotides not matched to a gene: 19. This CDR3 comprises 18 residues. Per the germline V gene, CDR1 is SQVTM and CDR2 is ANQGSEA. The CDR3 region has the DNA TGCAGCGCCACCGGACAGGGGGCTAATTTTTACGGTGACACTGAAGCTTTCTTT. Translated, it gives CSATGQGANFYGDTEAFF.

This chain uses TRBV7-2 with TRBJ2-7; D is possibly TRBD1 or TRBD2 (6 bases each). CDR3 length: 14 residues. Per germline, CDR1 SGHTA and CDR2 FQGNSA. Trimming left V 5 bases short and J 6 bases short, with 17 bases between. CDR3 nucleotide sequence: TGTGCCAGCAGCCAACCAACCGGGGGCGGCGAGCAGTACTTC. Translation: CASSQPTGGGEQYF.

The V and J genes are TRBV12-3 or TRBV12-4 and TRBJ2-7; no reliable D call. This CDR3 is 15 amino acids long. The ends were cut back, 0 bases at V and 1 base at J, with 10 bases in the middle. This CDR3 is CASSLAGTPSYEQYF. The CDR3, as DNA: TGTGCCAGCAGTTTAGCGGGCACGCCGTCCTACGAGCAGTACTTC.

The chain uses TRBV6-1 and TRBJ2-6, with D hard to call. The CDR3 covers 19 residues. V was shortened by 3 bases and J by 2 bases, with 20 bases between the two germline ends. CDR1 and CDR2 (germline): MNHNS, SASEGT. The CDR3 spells CASSDWGRVLETGANVLTF. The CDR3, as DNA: TGTGCCAGCAGTGACTGGGGAAGGGTACTTGAAACTGGGGCCAACGTCCTGACTTTC.

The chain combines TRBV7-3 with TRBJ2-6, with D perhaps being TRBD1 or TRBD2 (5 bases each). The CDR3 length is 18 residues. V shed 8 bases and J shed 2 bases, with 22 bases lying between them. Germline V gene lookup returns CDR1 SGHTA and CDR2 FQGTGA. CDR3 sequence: CASQSNGARDAGANVLTF. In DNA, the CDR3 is TGTGCCAGCCAAAGTAACGGGGCCCGAGATGCTGGGGCCAACGTCCTGACTTTC. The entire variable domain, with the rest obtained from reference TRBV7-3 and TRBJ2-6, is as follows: GAGVSQTPSNKVTEKGKYVELRCDPISGHTALYWYRQSLGQGPEFLIYFQGTGAADDSGLPNDRFFAVRPEGSVSTLKIQRTERGDSAVYLCASQSNGARDAGANVLTFGAGSRLTVL.

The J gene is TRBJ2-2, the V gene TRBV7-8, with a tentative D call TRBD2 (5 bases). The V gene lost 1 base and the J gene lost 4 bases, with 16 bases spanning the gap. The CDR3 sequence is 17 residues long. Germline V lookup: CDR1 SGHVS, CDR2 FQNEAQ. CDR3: CASSLDGVRSGTGELFF. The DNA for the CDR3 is TGTGCCAGCAGCTTAGACGGTGTGAGGAGCGGCACCGGGGAGCTGTTTTTT.

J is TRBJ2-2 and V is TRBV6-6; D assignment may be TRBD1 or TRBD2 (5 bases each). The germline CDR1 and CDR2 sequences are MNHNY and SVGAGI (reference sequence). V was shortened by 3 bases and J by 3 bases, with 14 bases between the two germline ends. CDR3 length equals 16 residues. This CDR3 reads CASSYSDRDDTGELFF. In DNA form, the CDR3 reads TGTGCCAGCAGTTATTCGGACCGGGACGACACCGGGGAGCTGTTTTTT.

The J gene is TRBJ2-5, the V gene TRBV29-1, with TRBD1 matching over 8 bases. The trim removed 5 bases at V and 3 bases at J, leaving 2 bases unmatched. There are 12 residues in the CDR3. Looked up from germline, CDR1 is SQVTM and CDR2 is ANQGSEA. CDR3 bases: TGCAGCGTTTCACAGGGGGAAGAGACCCAGTACTTC. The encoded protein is CSVSQGEETQYF.

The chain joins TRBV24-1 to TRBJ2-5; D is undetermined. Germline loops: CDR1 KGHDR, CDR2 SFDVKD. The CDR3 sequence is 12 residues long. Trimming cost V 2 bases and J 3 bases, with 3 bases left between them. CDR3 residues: CATSDSKETQYF. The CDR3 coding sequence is TGTGCCACCAGTGATTCGAAAGAGACCCAGTACTTC.

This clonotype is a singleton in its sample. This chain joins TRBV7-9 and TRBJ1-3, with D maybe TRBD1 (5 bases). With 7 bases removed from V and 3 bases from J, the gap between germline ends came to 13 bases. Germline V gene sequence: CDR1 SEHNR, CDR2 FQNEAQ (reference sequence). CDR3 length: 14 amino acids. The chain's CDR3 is CASTPGTGGNTIYF. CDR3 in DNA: TGTGCCAGCACTCCAGGGACTGGTGGAAACACCATATATTTT.

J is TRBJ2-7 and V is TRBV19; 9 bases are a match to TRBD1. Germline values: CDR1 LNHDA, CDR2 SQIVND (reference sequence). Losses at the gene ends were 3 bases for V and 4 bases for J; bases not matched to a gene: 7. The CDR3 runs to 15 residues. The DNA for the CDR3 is TGTGCCAGTAGTATGACGGGACAGGGTTTTTACGAGCAGTACTTC. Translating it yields CASSMTGQGFYEQYF.

CDR3: CAWSGASHSYEQYF. The CDR3 DNA follows: TGTGCCTGGAGTGGAGCCAGCCATTCCTACGAGCAGTACTTC. The chain links TRBV30 to TRBJ2-7; no firm D call. CDR3 length: 14 residues. Germline V gene sequence: CDR1 GTSNPN, CDR2 SVGIG (reference sequence). V gave up 1 base and J gave up 1 base, with 11 bases separating them.

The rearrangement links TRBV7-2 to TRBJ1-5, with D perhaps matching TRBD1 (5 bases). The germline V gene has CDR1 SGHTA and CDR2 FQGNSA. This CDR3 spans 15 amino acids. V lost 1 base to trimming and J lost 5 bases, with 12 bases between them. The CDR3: CASSLVGTQHQPQHF. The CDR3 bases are TGTGCCAGCAGCTTAGTTGGGACTCAACATCAGCCCCAGCATTTT.